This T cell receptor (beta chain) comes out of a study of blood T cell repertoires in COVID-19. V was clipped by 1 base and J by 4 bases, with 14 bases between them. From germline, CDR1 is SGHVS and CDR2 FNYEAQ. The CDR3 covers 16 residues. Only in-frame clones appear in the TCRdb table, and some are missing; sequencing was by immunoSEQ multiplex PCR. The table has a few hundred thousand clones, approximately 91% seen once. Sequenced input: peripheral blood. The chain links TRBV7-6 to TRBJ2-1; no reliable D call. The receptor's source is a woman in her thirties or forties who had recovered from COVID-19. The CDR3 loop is CASSLEEPRIYNEQFF. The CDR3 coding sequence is TGTGCCAGCAGCTTAGAGGAGCCTCGTATATACAATGAGCAGTTCTTC.